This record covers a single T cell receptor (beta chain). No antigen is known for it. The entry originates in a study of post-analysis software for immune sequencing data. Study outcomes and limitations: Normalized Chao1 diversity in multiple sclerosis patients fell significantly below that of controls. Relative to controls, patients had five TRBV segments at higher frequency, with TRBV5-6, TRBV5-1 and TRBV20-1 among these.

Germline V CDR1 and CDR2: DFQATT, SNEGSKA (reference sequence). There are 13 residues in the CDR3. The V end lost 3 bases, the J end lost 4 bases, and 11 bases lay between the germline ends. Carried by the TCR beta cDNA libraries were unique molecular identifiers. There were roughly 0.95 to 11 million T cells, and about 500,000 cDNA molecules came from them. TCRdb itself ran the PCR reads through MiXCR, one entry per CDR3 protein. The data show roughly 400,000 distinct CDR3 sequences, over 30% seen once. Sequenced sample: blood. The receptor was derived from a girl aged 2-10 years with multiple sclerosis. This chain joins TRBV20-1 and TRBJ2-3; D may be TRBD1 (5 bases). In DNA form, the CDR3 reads TGCAGTGCTAGGCCGGACACTCCAGATACGCAGTATTTT. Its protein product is CSARPDTPDTQYF.